The next 17 T cell receptor beta chains were all read from a single sample in a study of cytotoxic CD8 clonotypes in ibrutinib-treated CLL. Here immunoSEQ multiplex PCR was the method, and the copy in TCRdb shows in-frame clones only, minus some. The sample lists about 130,000 clones; approximately 85% were seen once. Sequences were derived from PBMCs, sampled after 24 months of ibrutinib treatment. The source of these receptors is a human donor with chronic lymphocytic leukemia.

The V call is TRBV7-7, the J call TRBJ2-5, with 10 bases fitting TRBD1. The ends lost 5 bases at V and 7 bases at J; junction bases unmatched: 7. This CDR3 has 14 residues. CDR1 and CDR2 from the germline V gene are SSHAT and FNYEAQ (reference sequence). The DNA of the CDR3 is TGTGCCAGCAGCCAGACAGGGGGCGAAGGGACCCAGTACTTC. This encodes CASSQTGGEGTQYF.

In regard to this clone: The same CDR3 also results from other DNA sequences found in this sample. The chain is built from TRBV2 and TRBJ1-2, with D unresolved. The V gene lost 3 bases and the J gene lost 7 bases, with 18 bases spanning the gap. The CDR3 has 15 amino acids. From germline, CDR1 is SNHLY and CDR2 FYNNEI. The CDR3 sequence is CASSESTLSSLGYTF. In DNA, the CDR3 is TGTGCCAGCAGTGAGAGCACCCTTAGTTCACTTGGCTACACCTTC.

V usage is TRBV6-5 and J usage is TRBJ2-7; 7 bases match TRBD2. The trim removed 2 bases at V and 1 base at J, leaving 8 bases unmatched. Germline V lookup: CDR1 MNHEY, CDR2 SVGAGI. The CDR3 runs 16 residues. CDR3 nucleotides: TGTGCCAGCAGTTACGCTACTGGGGGGGAGTCCTACGAGCAGTACTTC. It specifies CASSYATGGESYEQYF.

The chain uses TRBV5-1 and TRBJ2-2, with 8 bases matching TRBD1. V lost 5 bases and J lost 1; bases outside the gene matches: 1. Germline V gene lookup returns CDR1 SGHRS and CDR2 YFSETQ. This CDR3 spans 14 amino acids. The CDR3 DNA is TGCGCCAGCAGACAGGGGGTGAACACCGGGGAGCTGTTTTTT. Its translation: CASRQGVNTGELFF. Full variable domain (remainder filled in from reference TRBV5-1 and TRBJ2-2): KAGVTQTPRYLIKTRGQQVTLSCSPISGHRSVSWYQQTPGQGLQFLFEYFSETQRNKGNFPGRFSGRQFSNSRSEMNVSTLELGDSALYLCASRQGVNTGELFFGEGSRLTVL.

This chain connects TRBV29-1 to TRBJ2-3, with D unclear. The CDR3 is made up of 12 amino acids. V lost 2 bases and J 0 bases, leaving 3 bases between the germline ends. Germline V gene data show CDR1 as SQVTM and CDR2 as ANQGSEA. DNA of the CDR3: TGCAGCGTTGAATCTAGCACAGATACGCAGTATTTT. As protein: CSVESSTDTQYF.

V is TRBV6-5 and J is TRBJ2-7, with TRBD1 matching 8 bases. V shed 2 bases and J 4 bases; nucleotides not matched to a gene: 4. The CDR3 is made up of 14 amino acids. Germline assignment: CDR1 MNHEY and CDR2 SVGAGI. CDR3: CASSYRTGFYEQYF. As DNA, the CDR3 is TGTGCCAGCAGTTACCGGACAGGGTTTTACGAGCAGTACTTC.

This clone was found once. The chain is built from TRBV6-6 and TRBJ1-1; weak D call: TRBD1 (6 bases). Deletions cut 5 bases from V and 4 bases from J, with 14 bases between. The CDR3 has 14 residues. Germline V lookup: CDR1 MNHNY, CDR2 SVGAGI (reference sequence). The CDR3 protein is CASSPQGVLTEAFF. The CDR3 DNA follows: TGTGCCAGCAGTCCACAGGGAGTTCTCACTGAAGCTTTCTTT.

This chain joins TRBV9 and TRBJ1-4, with D possibly being TRBD1 (5 bases). The CDR3 length is 13 residues. V was clipped by 3 bases and J by 8 bases, with 11 bases between them. CDR1 SGDLS and CDR2 YYNGEE come from the germline V gene. CDR3 sequence: CASSAGTAEKLFF. The DNA of the CDR3 is TGTGCCAGCAGCGCCGGGACTGCGGAAAAACTGTTTTTT.

This clone occurred a few times. The identical CDR3 is also encoded by other nucleotide sequences in the sample. The chain links TRBV28 to TRBJ2-7; D possibly corresponds to TRBD1 (6 bases). CDR3 size: 12 residues. Germline V CDR1 and CDR2: MDHEN, SYDVKM. V gave up 6 bases and J gave up 7 bases, with 13 bases separating them. Written as DNA, the CDR3 is TGTGCCAGCAGCCCTGGTAGGGGGGAGCAGTACTTC. It translates to CASSPGRGEQYF. Filled out from reference TRBV28 and TRBJ2-7, the complete variable domain reads DVKVTQSSRYLVKRTGEKVFLECVQDMDHENMFWYRQDPGLGLRLIYFSYDVKMKEKGDIPEGYSVSREKKERFSLILESASTNQTSMYLCASSPGRGEQYFGPGTRLTVT.

The rearrangement joins TRBV19 to TRBJ1-4; possibly TRBD1 for D (5 bases). The CDR3 is 14 amino acids. Trimming shortened V by 6 bases and J by 8 bases, and 16 bases separated the two germline ends. Per germline, CDR1 LNHDA and CDR2 SQIVND (reference sequence). The CDR3 region is CASRPLDSSEKLFF. The CDR3 coding sequence is TGTGCCAGTAGACCGTTAGACAGTTCCGAAAAACTGTTTTTT.

V usage is TRBV9 and J usage is TRBJ2-1; 7 nucleotides align to TRBD2. The CDR3 is 16 amino acids. Germline V gene lookup returns CDR1 SGDLS and CDR2 YYNGEE. The V segment lost 0 bases and the J segment 9 bases; nucleotides outside the gene matches: 12. This CDR3 reads CASSVARGGSVAEQFF. As DNA, the CDR3 is TGTGCCAGCAGCGTAGCTAGGGGCGGGAGTGTGGCTGAGCAGTTCTTC.

This clone was found once. The CDR3 coding sequence is TGTGCCAGCAGTTTATCTCGGACAGTAACGAATCAGCCCCAGCATTTT. Its translation: CASSLSRTVTNQPQHF. The rearrangement links TRBV28 to TRBJ1-5; D is possibly TRBD1 (6 bases). The germline gives CDR1 MDHEN, CDR2 SYDVKM. V lost 1 base and J 4 bases, leaving 14 bases between the germline ends. The CDR3 is 16 amino acids.

The chain employs TRBV19 and TRBJ1-2, with TRBD1 as a possible D gene (5 bases). V was pared by 9 bases and J by 3 bases, with 14 bases between. The CDR3 is 13 residues long. Germline CDR1 LNHDA, CDR2 SQIVND (reference sequence). The CDR3 reads CASRSGPDYGYTF. DNA for the CDR3: TGTGCCAGCCGGTCGGGGCCTGACTATGGCTACACCTTC.

V is TRBV7-2 and J is TRBJ2-1, with D perhaps matching TRBD2 (6 bases). CDR3 size: 15 residues. With 5 bases removed from V and 5 bases from J, the gap between germline ends came to 16 bases. Per the germline V gene, CDR1 is SGHTA and CDR2 is FQGNSA. CDR3 sequence (DNA): TGTGCCAGCAGCCCCTTGGGACTCCTTAACAATGAGCAGTTCTTC. It specifies CASSPLGLLNNEQFF.

The chain employs TRBV2 and TRBJ2-5; possibly TRBD1 or TRBD2 for D (5 bases each). V was trimmed by 4 bases and J by 4 bases, leaving 16 bases between them. The CDR3 has 15 amino acids. Germline V lookup: CDR1 SNHLY, CDR2 FYNNEI. The CDR3 nucleotides read TGTGCCAGCAGTGCTCGGGGCCATACTAGAGAGACCCAGTACTTC. Protein: CASSARGHTRETQYF.

The V call is TRBV21-1, the J call TRBJ2-7; TRBD1, the table's D call, lacks a check against the DNA. TRBV21-1 is given as a pseudogene. The length of the CDR3 is 16 residues. CDR3 residues: CASSAGQSKGAYEQYF. DNA of the CDR3: TGTGCCAGCAGCGCTGGACAATCCAAAGGAGCCTACGAGCAGTACTTC.

This chain connects TRBV5-1 to TRBJ2-1, with 14 bases that match TRBD2. V lost 4 bases and J lost 10; bases outside the gene matches: 7. The CDR3 spans 15 residues. In germline, CDR1 is SGHRS, CDR2 YFSETQ. In nucleotides, the CDR3 is TGCGCCAGCAGCGGGTTGGGACTAGCGGGGGACGAGCAGTTCTTC. Protein sequence: CASSGLGLAGDEQFF.